One and the same sample provided the 2 T cell receptor beta chains below, sequenced in a study of PD-1 blockade in classical Hodgkin lymphoma. The table came from immunoSEQ multiplex PCR; TCRdb's copy has only in-frame clones and leaves some out. The table has tens of thousands of clones, approximately 90% seen once. Each patient experienced a relapse that followed autologous stem cell transplantation, and brentuximab vedotin exposure varied. This sample comprised peripheral blood mononuclear cells (PBMCs), obtained at baseline. The receptors come from a human donor with classical Hodgkin lymphoma.

This clone came up once. The chain has TRBV4-1 and TRBJ1-2; 10 bases are a match to TRBD1. Germline V gives CDR1 MGHRA, CDR2 YSYEKL. The length of the CDR3 is 15 residues. Unmatched junction bases numbered 3, after V lost 4 bases and J lost 1 base. CDR3 loop: CASSRGTGVNYGYTF. The CDR3 nucleotides read TGCGCCAGCAGCCGGGGGACAGGGGTTAACTATGGCTACACCTTC.

The CDR3 reads CASSSGVSYETQYF. The DNA of the CDR3 is TGTGCCAGCAGCTCAGGGGTTTCCTACGAGACCCAGTACTTC. The V call is TRBV7-9, the J call TRBJ2-5; D possibly corresponds to TRBD1 (6 bases). CDR1 SEHNR and CDR2 FQNEAQ come from the germline V gene (reference sequence). Trimming shortened V by 4 bases and J by 5 bases, and 14 bases separated the two germline ends. The CDR3 totals 14 residues.